These 9 T cell receptor beta chains share one sample of origin, sequenced in a study of blood T cell repertoires in COVID-19 (dated by TCRdb to the early 2020s). The library was prepared using the immunoSEQ multiplex PCR assay. TCRdb mirrors the immuneACCESS table, restricted to in-frame sequences. Some clones are absent from its copies; in checked studies, under half trace to an unresolved V gene, and the reason for the others is unknown. This sample is represented by roughly 79,000 clones; about nine tenths of them were singletons. The top ten clones comprise around 6.7% of the sample. The sample taken for sequencing was peripheral blood. All receptors derive from a woman in her forties or fifties with acute or convalescent COVID-19.

This clone was seen just once. The chain recombines TRBV28 with TRBJ2-1, with 10 bases matching TRBD2. The CDR3 has 15 amino acids. Unmatched junction bases numbered 7, after V lost 9 bases and J lost 2 bases. Germline V gives CDR1 MDHEN, CDR2 SYDVKM. The CDR3 spells CASTLAGETYNEQFF. CDR3 in DNA: TGTGCCAGTACCCTAGCGGGAGAAACCTACAATGAGCAGTTCTTC.

The chain joins TRBV2 to TRBJ1-5, with D perhaps TRBD1 (5 bases). V shed 6 bases and J shed 11 bases, with 11 bases lying between them. CDR1 is SNHLY and CDR2 is FYNNEI in the germline V gene. The CDR3 sequence is 11 residues long. CDR3 sequence: CASRNRSSQHF. CDR3 in DNA: TGTGCCAGCAGGAACAGGAGCTCCCAGCATTTT.

The chain joins TRBV6-5 to TRBJ1-5, with TRBD1 matching over 7 bases. Per the germline V gene, CDR1 is MNHEY and CDR2 is SVGAGI. The V gene end was trimmed by 6 bases and the J gene end by 0 bases; junction bases not matched to a gene: 5. CDR3 length: 15 amino acids. The CDR3 spells CASSLTGNSNQPQHF. The CDR3 DNA follows: TGTGCCAGCAGCTTGACAGGGAATAGCAATCAGCCCCAGCATTTT.

The chain carries TRBV27 and TRBJ1-5; D is uncertain. The CDR3 is 14 residues long. V was pared by 9 bases and J by 2 bases, with 14 bases between. Germline V gene sequence: CDR1 MNHEY, CDR2 SMNVEV (reference sequence). CDR3 DNA sequence: TGTGCCAGTAGCCTCCGTGATGGCAATCAGCCCCAGCATTTT. As protein: CASSLRDGNQPQHF.

In its sample, this clone was seen a few times. The chain has TRBV28 and TRBJ1-5; weak D call: TRBD1 (6 bases). The germline V and J ends were trimmed by 3 bases and 1 base, with 10 bases remaining between them. This CDR3 has 15 residues. Germline V gene sequence: CDR1 MDHEN, CDR2 SYDVKM. CDR3 nucleotide sequence: TGTGCCAGCAGTTTGCGGACAGCAAGCAATCAGCCCCAGCATTTT. Residues: CASSLRTASNQPQHF.

The chain links TRBV12-3 or TRBV12-4 to TRBJ1-4; no definite D call. V gave up 6 bases and J gave up 8 bases, with 10 bases separating them. There are 12 residues in the CDR3. The CDR3: CASRSRREKLFF. CDR3 nucleotide sequence: TGTGCCAGCAGGTCTCGCAGAGAAAAACTGTTTTTT.

The chain employs TRBV15 and TRBJ1-4; 10 bases align to TRBD1. Looked up from germline, CDR1 is LNHNV and CDR2 is YYDKDF (reference sequence). Losses at the gene ends were 3 bases for V and 7 bases for J; bases not matched to a gene: 11. This CDR3 has 17 amino acids. The CDR3: CATSSGYPGQGLEKLFF. CDR3 DNA: TGTGCCACCAGCAGTGGCTACCCGGGACAGGGGCTTGAAAAACTGTTTTTT.

About this clone itself: Other DNA sequences in the same sample also yield this CDR3. The chain has TRBV19 and TRBJ2-6; D is perhaps TRBD1 (5 bases). V was trimmed by 6 bases and J by 1 base, leaving 10 bases between them. This CDR3 is built from 15 residues. Germline values: CDR1 LNHDA, CDR2 SQIVND (reference sequence). The CDR3 DNA reads as TGTGCCAGTAGCTTAGGGGCATCTGGGGCCAACGTCCTGACTTTC. Translating gives CASSLGASGANVLTF. The full variable domain, with the rest looked up from reference TRBV19 and TRBJ2-6, is DGGITQSPKYLFRKEGQNVTLSCEQNLNHDAMYWYRQDPGQGLRLIYYSQIVNDFQKGDIAEGYSVSREKKESFPLTVTSAQKNPTAFYLCASSLGASGANVLTFGAGSRLTVL.

The chain employs TRBV7-2 and TRBJ2-5; D uncertain. V dropped 3 bases and J dropped 2 bases, with 10 bases sitting between them. The CDR3 spans 14 residues. Germline V gene sequence: CDR1 SGHTA, CDR2 FQGNSA. CDR3 coding DNA: TGTGCCAGCAGCTTCTCGGGTCTTCAAGAGACCCAGTACTTC. Protein product: CASSFSGLQETQYF.